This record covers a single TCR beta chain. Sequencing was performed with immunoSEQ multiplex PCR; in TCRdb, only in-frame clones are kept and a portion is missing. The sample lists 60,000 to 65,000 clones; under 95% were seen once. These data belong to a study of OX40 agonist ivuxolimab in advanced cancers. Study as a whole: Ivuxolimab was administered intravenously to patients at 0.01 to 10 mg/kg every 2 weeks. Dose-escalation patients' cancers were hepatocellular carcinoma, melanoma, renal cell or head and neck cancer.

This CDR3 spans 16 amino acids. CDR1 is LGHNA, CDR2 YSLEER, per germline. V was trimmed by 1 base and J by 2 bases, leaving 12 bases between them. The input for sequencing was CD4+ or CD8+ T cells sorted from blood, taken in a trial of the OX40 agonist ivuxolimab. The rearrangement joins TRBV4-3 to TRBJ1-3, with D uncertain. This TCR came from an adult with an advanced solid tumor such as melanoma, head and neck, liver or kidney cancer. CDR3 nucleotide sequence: TGCGCCAGCAGCCAAGTCGATAGGTCCGCTGGAAACACCATATATTTT. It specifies CASSQVDRSAGNTIYF.